This T cell receptor (beta chain) was sequenced during a study of cytomegalovirus exposure and HLA in healthy donors. Study-wide findings and caveats: The study designated 164 TCR beta chains cytomegalovirus-associated. Three chains tied to CMV proved CMV antigen-specific in vitro.

As for this clone: Antigen: not known.

The method was immunoSEQ multiplex PCR; TCRdb's version includes in-frame clones alone and lacks a portion of them. The profile shows roughly 280,000 clones, 80% to 90% of them singletons. Germline CDR1 is SGHVS and CDR2 is FQNEAQ. This CDR3 is 15 amino acids long. Unmatched junction bases numbered 5, after V lost 5 bases and J lost 1 base. Donors came from a validation cohort of over 100 subjects, distinct from the first 666-subject cohort. The sample consisted of PBMCs. The chain has TRBV7-8 and TRBJ1-1; TRBD1 matches 9 bases. The sequence came from a woman between 18 and 29 years old in good health and CMV-seronegative. CDR3 DNA sequence: TGTGCCAGCAGCCATGTGGACAGGGGGAACACTGAAGCTTTCTTT. Encoded protein: CASSHVDRGNTEAFF.